The clone carrying this T cell receptor (beta chain) showed up just a few times. Its antigen is still unknown. The sample is drawn from a study of cytomegalovirus exposure and HLA in healthy donors. 13 Jbeta primers and 60 Vbeta primers were used for the PCR. Profiling relied on immunoSEQ multiplex PCR, and the TCRdb table lists in-frame clones only, not all of them. The data show 92,000 or so clones, with approximately 68% seen just once and around a fifth held by the top ten. Study observations and caveats: Among donors in an Asian-associated ancestry cluster, a later analysis reportedly found fewer N-insertions than the approximately 670-donor mean. In a later analysis, HLA-associated beta chains showed higher expansion and lower generation probabilities than comparable chains. Association of a missense DCLRE1C variant with TCR beta V- and J-gene trimming was reported in a later analysis. An analysis that came later showed most CMV-associated TCR beta chains appearing HLA-restricted.

This CDR3 is 14 amino acids long. Trimming shortened V by 5 bases and J by 2 bases, and 9 bases separated the two germline ends. Germline values: CDR1 SGHVS, CDR2 FNYEAQ. The chain couples TRBV7-6 to TRBJ1-4, with D uncertain. This receptor was obtained from a woman in her fifties or sixties in good health and CMV-seropositive. Sequences were obtained from PBMCs. The CDR3 nucleotides are TGTGCCAGCAGCCTGGGAGTCACTAATGAAAAACTGTTTTTT. Translated, it gives CASSLGVTNEKLFF.